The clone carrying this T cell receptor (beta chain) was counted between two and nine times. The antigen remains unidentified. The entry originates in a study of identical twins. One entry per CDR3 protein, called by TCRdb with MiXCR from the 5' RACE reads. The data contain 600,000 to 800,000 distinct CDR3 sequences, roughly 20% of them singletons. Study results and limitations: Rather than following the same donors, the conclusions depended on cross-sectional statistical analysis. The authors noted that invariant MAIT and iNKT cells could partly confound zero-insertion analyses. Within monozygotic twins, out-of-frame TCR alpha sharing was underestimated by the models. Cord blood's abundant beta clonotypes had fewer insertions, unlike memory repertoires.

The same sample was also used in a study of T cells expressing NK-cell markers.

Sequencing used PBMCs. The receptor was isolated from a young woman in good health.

The CDR3 DNA is TGCGCCAGCAGCCAAGATACCCGACCCTTCTCCCAGTATTTT. It encodes CASSQDTRPFSQYF. The V gene is TRBV4-1, the J gene TRBJ2-3; D is undetermined. V was cut by 0 bases and J by 12 bases, with 16 bases left in between. Germline loops: CDR1 MGHRA, CDR2 YSYEKL. The CDR3 is 14 amino acids.